The clone carrying this TCR beta chain was seen more than once but under ten times. Antigen: not known. With 1 base clipped from V and 1 base from J, the junction kept 8 bases outside the gene matches. Germline V CDR1 and CDR2: LGHNA, YNFKEQ. This CDR3 is built from 17 residues. Production of TCR cDNA was by 5'RACE template switching, which also added a universal primer site and UMIs. TCRdb redid the calling of the 5' RACE reads with MiXCR, one entry per CDR3 protein. The data contain hundreds of thousands of distinct CDR3 sequences, 18% of them singletons. The entry originates in a study of T cells after yellow fever vaccination. Study outcomes and limitations: A minor fraction of clonotypes spanned both CD4 and CD8 compartments. The presence of abundant clonotypes contaminating from the bulk population was possible in FACS-sorted repertoires.

The chain joins TRBV4-2 to TRBJ2-3; TRBD2 agrees at 7 bases. This receptor was identified in a man aged 18 to 29 who received the YFV17D yellow fever vaccine. The sequencing here drew on PBMCs, taken before the yellow fever booster vaccination. The CDR3 region is CASSQVSGTSGTDTQYF. In DNA form, the CDR3 reads TGTGCCAGCAGCCAAGTCAGTGGTACTAGCGGCACAGATACGCAGTATTTT.